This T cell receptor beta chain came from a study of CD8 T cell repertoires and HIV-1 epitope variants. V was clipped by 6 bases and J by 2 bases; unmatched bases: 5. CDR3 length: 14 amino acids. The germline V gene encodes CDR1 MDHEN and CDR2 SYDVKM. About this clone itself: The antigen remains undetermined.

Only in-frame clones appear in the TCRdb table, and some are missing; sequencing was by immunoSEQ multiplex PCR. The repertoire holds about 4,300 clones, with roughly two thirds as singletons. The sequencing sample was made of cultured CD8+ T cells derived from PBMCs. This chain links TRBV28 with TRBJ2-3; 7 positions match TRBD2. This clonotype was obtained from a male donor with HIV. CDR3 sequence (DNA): TGTGCCAGCAGACGGGACTACGACACAGATACGCAGTATTTT. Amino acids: CASRRDYDTDTQYF.